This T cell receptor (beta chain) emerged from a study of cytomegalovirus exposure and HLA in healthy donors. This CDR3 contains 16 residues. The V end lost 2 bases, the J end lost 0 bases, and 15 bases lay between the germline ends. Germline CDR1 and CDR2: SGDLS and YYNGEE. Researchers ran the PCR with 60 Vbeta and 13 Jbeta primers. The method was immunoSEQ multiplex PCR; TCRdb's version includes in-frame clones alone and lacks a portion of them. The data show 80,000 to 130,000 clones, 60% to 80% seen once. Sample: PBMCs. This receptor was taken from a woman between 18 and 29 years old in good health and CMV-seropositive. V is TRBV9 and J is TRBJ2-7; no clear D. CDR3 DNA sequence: TGTGCCAGCAGCGTTAGCACCGAGCCCTCCTCCTACGAGCAGTACTTC. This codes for CASSVSTEPSSYEQYF.